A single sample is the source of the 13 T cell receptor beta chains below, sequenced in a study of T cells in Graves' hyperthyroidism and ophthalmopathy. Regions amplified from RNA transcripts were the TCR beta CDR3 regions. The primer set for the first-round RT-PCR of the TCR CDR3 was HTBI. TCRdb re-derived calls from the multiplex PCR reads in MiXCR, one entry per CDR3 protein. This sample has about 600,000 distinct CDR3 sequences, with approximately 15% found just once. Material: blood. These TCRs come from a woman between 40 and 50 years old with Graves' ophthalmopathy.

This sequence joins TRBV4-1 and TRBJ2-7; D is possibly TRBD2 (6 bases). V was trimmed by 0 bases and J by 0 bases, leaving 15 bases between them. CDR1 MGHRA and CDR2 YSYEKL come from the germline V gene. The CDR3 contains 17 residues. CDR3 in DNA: TGCGCCAGCAGCCAAGAAAGGCGGGCGGGGAGCTCCTACGAGCAGTACTTC. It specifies CASSQERRAGSSYEQYF.

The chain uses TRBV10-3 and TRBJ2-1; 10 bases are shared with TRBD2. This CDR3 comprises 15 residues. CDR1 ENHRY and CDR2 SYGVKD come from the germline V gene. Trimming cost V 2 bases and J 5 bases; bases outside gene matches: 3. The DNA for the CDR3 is TGTGCCATCAGTGAGGCCCTAGCGGGAGACAATGAGCAGTTCTTC. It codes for CAISEALAGDNEQFF.

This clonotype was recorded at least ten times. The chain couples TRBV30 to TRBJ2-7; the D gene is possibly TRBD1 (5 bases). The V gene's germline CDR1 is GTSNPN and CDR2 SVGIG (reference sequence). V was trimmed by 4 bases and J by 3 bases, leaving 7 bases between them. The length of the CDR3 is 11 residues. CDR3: CAWTDSYEQYF. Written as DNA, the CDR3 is TGTGCCTGGACCGACAGCTACGAGCAGTACTTC.

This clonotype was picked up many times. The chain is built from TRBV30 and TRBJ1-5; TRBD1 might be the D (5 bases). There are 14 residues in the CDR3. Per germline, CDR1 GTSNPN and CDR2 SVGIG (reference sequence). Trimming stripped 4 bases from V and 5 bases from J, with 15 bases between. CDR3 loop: CAWKRTGVDQPQHF. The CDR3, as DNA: TGTGCCTGGAAAAGGACGGGGGTCGATCAGCCCCAGCATTTT.

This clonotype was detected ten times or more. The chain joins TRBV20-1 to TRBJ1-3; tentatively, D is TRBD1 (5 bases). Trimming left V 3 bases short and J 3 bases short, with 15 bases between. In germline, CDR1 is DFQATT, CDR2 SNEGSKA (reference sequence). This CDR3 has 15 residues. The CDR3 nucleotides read TGCAGTGCTAGTGATGGCAGGGTGGGTGGAAACACCATATATTTT. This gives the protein CSASDGRVGGNTIYF.

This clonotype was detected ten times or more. The CDR3 region is CASRDTGTSNQPQHF. In DNA form, the CDR3 reads TGTGCCAGCAGAGACACAGGGACGAGCAATCAGCCCCAGCATTTT. The chain is built from TRBV2 and TRBJ1-5; TRBD1 is a possible D gene (6 bases). CDR1 SNHLY and CDR2 FYNNEI come from the germline V gene. V gave up 6 bases and J gave up 1 base, with 13 bases separating them. The CDR3 contains 15 residues.

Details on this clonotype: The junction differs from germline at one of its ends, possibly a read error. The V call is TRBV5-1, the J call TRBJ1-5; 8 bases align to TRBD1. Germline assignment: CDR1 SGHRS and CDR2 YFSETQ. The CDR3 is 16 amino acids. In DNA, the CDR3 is TGCGCCAACAGCTTGGAGCAGGGGGCGGATCATCAGCCCCAGCATTTT. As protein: CANSLEQGADHQPQHF.

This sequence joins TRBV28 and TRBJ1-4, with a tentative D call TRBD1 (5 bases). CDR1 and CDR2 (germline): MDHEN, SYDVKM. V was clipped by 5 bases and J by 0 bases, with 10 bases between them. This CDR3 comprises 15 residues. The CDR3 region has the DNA TGTGCCAGCAGTGGGGCAGCAGCAACTAATGAAAAACTGTTTTTT. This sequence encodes CASSGAAATNEKLFF.

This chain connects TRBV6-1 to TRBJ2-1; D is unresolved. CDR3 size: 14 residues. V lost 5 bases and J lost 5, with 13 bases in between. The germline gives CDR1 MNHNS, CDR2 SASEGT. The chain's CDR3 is CASSFGTAHNEQFF. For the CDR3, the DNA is TGTGCCAGCAGTTTTGGTACAGCCCACAATGAGCAGTTCTTC.

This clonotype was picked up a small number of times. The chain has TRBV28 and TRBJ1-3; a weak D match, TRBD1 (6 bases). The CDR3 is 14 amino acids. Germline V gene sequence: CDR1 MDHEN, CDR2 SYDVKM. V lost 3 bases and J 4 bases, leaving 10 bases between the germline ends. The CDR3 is CASSLGQRGNTIYF. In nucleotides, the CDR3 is TGTGCCAGCAGTTTGGGACAACGGGGAAACACCATATATTTT.

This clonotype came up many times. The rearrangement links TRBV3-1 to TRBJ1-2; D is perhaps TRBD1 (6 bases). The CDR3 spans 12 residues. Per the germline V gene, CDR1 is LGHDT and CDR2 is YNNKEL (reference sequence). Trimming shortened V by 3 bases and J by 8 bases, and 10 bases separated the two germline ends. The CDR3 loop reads CASSQGQGGYTF. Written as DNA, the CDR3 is TGTGCCAGCAGCCAGGGACAAGGCGGCTACACCTTC.

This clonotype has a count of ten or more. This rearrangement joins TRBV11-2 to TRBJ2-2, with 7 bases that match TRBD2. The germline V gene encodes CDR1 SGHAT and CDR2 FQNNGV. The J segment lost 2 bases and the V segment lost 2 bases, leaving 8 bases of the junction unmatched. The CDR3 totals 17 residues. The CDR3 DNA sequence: TGTGCCAGCAGCTTACTTCGTCCTAGCGGAAACACCGGGGAGCTGTTTTTT. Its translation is CASSLLRPSGNTGELFF.

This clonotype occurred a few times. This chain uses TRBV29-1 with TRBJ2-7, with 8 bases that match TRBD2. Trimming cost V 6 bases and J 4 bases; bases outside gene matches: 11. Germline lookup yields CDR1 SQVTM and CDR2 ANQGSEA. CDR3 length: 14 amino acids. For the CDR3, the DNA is TGCAGCGTCCGAGGAGGGCTAGCGGGTTACGAGCAGTACTTC. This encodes CSVRGGLAGYEQYF.